The 11 T cell receptor beta chains below were found in one sample sequenced in a study of control samples from healthy donors and cancer patients. This table comes from immunoSEQ multiplex PCR, and its TCRdb copy is limited to in-frame clones, with some not included. The sample lists nearly 200,000 clones, about 90% occurring once. The specimen was blood. The receptors come from a man younger than 45 in good health.

The chain is built from TRBV2 and TRBJ1-1; no clear D gene. The CDR3 consists of 13 residues. Trimming pared 4 bases from V and 3 bases from J, leaving 9 bases between. Germline CDR1 is SNHLY and CDR2 is FYNNEI. The CDR3 is CASSGAEDTEAFF. In nucleotides, the CDR3 is TGTGCCAGCAGTGGCGCAGAGGACACTGAAGCTTTCTTT.

The V gene is TRBV5-6, the J gene TRBJ1-3; D is perhaps TRBD1 (5 bases). Germline CDR1 is SGHDT and CDR2 is YYEEEE. Deletions cut 0 bases from V and 0 bases from J, with 13 bases between. The CDR3 has 17 amino acids. CDR3 DNA sequence: TGTGCCAGCAGCTTGGTTCCAGGGATTACCTCTGGAAACACCATATATTTT. Encoded protein: CASSLVPGITSGNTIYF.

The chain combines TRBV30 with TRBJ1-6; D remains unclear. Germline V gene data show CDR1 as GTSNPN and CDR2 as SVGIG (reference sequence). The CDR3 is made up of 12 amino acids. V was pared by 5 bases and J by 8 bases, with 10 bases between. The CDR3 DNA sequence: TGTGCCTGGCAACAGTCATATTCACCCCTCCACTTT. Translating it yields CAWQQSYSPLHF.

V and J are TRBV13 and TRBJ1-6; D perhaps matches TRBD1 (6 bases). The CDR3 totals 14 residues. Germline lookup yields CDR1 PRHDT and CDR2 FYEKMQ (reference sequence). V shed 4 bases and J shed 10 bases, with 14 bases lying between them. The chain's CDR3 is CASSSRDKPSPLHF. In nucleotides, the CDR3 is TGTGCCAGCAGCTCACGGGACAAGCCATCACCCCTCCACTTT.

The chain joins TRBV9 to TRBJ2-1; 7 bases are shared with TRBD2. This CDR3 is 13 amino acids long. V lost 0 bases and J lost 9; bases outside the gene matches: 3. In germline, CDR1 is SGDLS, CDR2 YYNGEE. DNA of the CDR3: TGTGCCAGCAGCGTAGGCGGGGAGGGTGAGCAGTTCTTC. Residues: CASSVGGEGEQFF. Full variable domain (missing parts from reference TRBV9 and TRBJ2-1): DSGVTQTPKHLITATGQRVTLRCSPRSGDLSVYWYQQSLDQGLQFLIQYYNGEERAKGNILERFSAQQFPDLHSELNLSSLELGDSALYFCASSVGGEGEQFFGPGTRLTVL.

This chain connects TRBV7-9 to TRBJ2-7; 8 bases align to TRBD1. Germline values: CDR1 SEHNR, CDR2 FQNEAQ (reference sequence). Germline trimming cut 5 bases from V and 2 bases from J; bases unmatched to any gene: 11. The CDR3 has 16 amino acids. CDR3 nucleotide sequence: TGTGCCAGCAGCCCTAAAACAGGGGGAAATGCCTACGAGCAGTACTTC. Protein sequence: CASSPKTGGNAYEQYF.

The chain uses TRBV6-5 and TRBJ1-5; no definite D call. CDR1 MNHEY and CDR2 SVGAGI come from the germline V gene. This CDR3 region has 13 residues. V was cut by 6 bases and J by 2 bases, with 8 bases left in between. The CDR3 nucleotides are TGTGCCAGCAGGGCCCAGGGCAATCAGCCCCAGCATTTT. It yields the protein CASRAQGNQPQHF.

This clone was counted a single time. The chain employs TRBV6-5 and TRBJ1-5; the D is unclear. This CDR3 is 12 amino acids long. V was shortened by 5 bases and J by 11 bases, with 13 bases between the two germline ends. Germline-derived CDR1 and CDR2 are MNHEY and SVGAGI. The CDR3 sequence: CASSPRGMSQHF. DNA of the CDR3: TGTGCCAGCAGTCCTCGAGGGATGTCCCAGCATTTT.

The V call is TRBV2, the J call TRBJ2-1; 8 positions match TRBD2. The V segment lost 4 bases and the J segment 7 bases; nucleotides outside the gene matches: 9. This CDR3 comprises 15 residues. Germline-derived CDR1 and CDR2 are SNHLY and FYNNEI. This CDR3 is CASSGGRGGSNEQFF. DNA for the CDR3: TGTGCCAGCAGTGGGGGACGGGGGGGCTCGAATGAGCAGTTCTTC. Full variable domain (rest looked up from reference TRBV2 and TRBJ2-1): EPEVTQTPSHQVTQMGQEVILRCVPISNHLYFYWYRQILGQKVEFLVSFYNNEISEKSEIFDDQFSVERPDGSNFTLKIRSTKLEDSAMYFCASSGGRGGSNEQFFGPGTRLTVL.

The genes are TRBV27 and TRBJ1-1; D is unclear. Germline assignment: CDR1 MNHEY and CDR2 SMNVEV (reference sequence). This CDR3 is 14 amino acids long. Trimming pared 2 bases from V and 0 bases from J, leaving 7 bases between. The CDR3 loop reads CASSLTALNTEAFF. The CDR3 DNA follows: TGTGCCAGCAGTTTAACAGCTTTGAACACTGAAGCTTTCTTT.

The genes are TRBV3-1 (or the pseudogene TRBV3-2) and TRBJ2-1; perhaps TRBD2 as D (5 bases). Germline loops: CDR1 LGHDT, CDR2 YNNKEL (reference sequence). V was trimmed by 0 bases and J by 0 bases, leaving 9 bases between them. The CDR3 has 16 amino acids. The CDR3 is CASSQESGSSYNEQFF. CDR3 nucleotide sequence: TGTGCCAGCAGCCAAGAAAGCGGCAGCTCCTACAATGAGCAGTTCTTC.